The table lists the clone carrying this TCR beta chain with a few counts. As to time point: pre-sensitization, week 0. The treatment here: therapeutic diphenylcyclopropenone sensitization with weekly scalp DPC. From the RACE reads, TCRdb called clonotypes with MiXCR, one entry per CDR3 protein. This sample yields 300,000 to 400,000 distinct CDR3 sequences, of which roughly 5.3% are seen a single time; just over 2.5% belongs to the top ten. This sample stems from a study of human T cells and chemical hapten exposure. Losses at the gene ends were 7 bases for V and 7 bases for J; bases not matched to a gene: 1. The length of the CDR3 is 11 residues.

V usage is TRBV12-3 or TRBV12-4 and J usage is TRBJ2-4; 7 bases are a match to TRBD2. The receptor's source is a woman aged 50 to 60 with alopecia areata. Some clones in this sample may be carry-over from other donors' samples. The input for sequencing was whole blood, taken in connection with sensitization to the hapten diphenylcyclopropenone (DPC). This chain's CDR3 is CASTRGNIQYF. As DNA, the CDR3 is TGTGCCAGCACGCGGGGGAACATTCAGTACTTC.